The source of this T cell receptor (beta chain) is a study of blood T cell repertoires in COVID-19. The overall study: Specimens from acute and convalescent COVID-19 originated in the United States, Italy and Spain. Sources were T cells, B-cell-depleted T cells, or PBMCs; the material itself was cDNA or gDNA.

Per the original data handling: The authors estimated nucleated cell counts from reference gene primer amplification. Clones were read by immunoSEQ multiplex PCR, and TCRdb kept only the in-frame ones, dropping some. The V and J calls and the clone size are those of that table, but D and trimming were determined from the DNA. The sample lists about 74,000 clones, 83% occurring once. V lost 5 bases to trimming and J lost 0 bases; unmatched junction nucleotides: 17. Per the germline V gene, CDR1 is LNHDA and CDR2 is SQIVND (reference sequence). The CDR3 has 20 residues. The clonotype comes from an elderly man with acute or convalescent COVID-19. The rearrangement joins TRBV19 to TRBJ1-3; 9 nucleotides agree with TRBD1. Sequences were obtained from peripheral blood. The CDR3 loop is CASSHWTGASQKYSGNTIYF. The CDR3 nucleotides read TGTGCCAGTAGTCATTGGACAGGGGCGTCTCAAAAATACTCTGGAAACACCATATATTTT.